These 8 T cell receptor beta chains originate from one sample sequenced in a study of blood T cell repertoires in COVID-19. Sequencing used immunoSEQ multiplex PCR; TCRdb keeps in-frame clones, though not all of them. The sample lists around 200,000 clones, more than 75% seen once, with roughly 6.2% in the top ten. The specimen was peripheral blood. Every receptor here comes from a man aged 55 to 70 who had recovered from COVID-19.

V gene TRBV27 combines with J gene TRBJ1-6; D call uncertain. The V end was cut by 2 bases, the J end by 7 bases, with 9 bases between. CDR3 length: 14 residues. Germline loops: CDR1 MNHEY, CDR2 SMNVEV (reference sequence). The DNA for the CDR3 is TGTGCCAGCAGTTTAGGGCAGCTCAATTCACCCCTCCACTTT. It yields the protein CASSLGQLNSPLHF.

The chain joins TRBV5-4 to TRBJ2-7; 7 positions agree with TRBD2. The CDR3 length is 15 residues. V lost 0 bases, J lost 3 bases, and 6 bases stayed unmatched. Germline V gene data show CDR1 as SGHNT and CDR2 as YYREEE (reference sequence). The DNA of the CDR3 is TGTGCCAGCAGCTTGGGGGGGGGTACCCACTACGAGCAGTACTTC. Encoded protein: CASSLGGGTHYEQYF.

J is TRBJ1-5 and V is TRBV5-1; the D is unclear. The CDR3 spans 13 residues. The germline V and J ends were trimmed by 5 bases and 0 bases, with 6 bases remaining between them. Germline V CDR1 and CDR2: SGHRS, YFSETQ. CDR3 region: CASREDSNQPQHF. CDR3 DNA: TGCGCCAGCAGAGAGGATAGCAATCAGCCCCAGCATTTT.

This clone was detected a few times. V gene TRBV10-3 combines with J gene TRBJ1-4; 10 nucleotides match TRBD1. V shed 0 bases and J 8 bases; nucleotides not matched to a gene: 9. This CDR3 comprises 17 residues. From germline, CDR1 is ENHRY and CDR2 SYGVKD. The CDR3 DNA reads TGTGCCATCAGTGAGTCGCTGGGACAGGGGTCGGAAGAAAAACTGTTTTTT. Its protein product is CAISESLGQGSEEKLFF.

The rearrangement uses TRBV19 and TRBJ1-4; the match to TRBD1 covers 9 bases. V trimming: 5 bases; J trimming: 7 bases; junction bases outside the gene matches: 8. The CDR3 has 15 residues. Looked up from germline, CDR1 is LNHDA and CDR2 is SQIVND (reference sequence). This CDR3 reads CASSPQGARSEKLFF. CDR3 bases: TGTGCCAGTAGTCCACAGGGGGCGAGGAGTGAAAAACTGTTTTTT. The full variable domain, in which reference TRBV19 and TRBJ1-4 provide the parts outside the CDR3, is DGGITQSPKYLFRKEGQNVTLSCEQNLNHDAMYWYRQDPGQGLRLIYYSQIVNDFQKGDIAEGYSVSREKKESFPLTVTSAQKNPTAFYLCASSPQGARSEKLFFGSGTQLSVL.

CDR3 bases: TGTGCCAGCACCCTCCGGCAGGGGGACACTGAAGCTTTCTTT. Amino acids: CASTLRQGDTEAFF. The rearrangement links TRBV7-2 to TRBJ1-1; 7 bases line up with TRBD1. The ends lost 7 bases at V and 3 bases at J; junction bases unmatched: 8. The germline CDR1 and CDR2 sequences are SGHTA and FQGNSA. CDR3 length equals 14 residues.

Here the CDR3 reads CASSPGQGFTGELFF. CDR3 sequence (DNA): TGTGCCAGCAGTCCCGGACAGGGTTTCACCGGGGAGCTGTTTTTT. This chain uses TRBV5-4 with TRBJ2-2; 8 nucleotides match TRBD1. The CDR3 is made up of 15 amino acids. V trimming: 5 bases; J trimming: 4 bases; junction bases outside the gene matches: 7. Germline assignment: CDR1 SGHNT and CDR2 YYREEE (reference sequence).

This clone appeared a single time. As DNA, the CDR3 is TGTGCCAGCAGTTTCAGCGGGGGGGGCGCAGATACGCAGTATTTT. This encodes CASSFSGGGADTQYF. The chain combines TRBV27 with TRBJ2-3, with 10 bases lining up with TRBD2. This CDR3 has 15 amino acids. The V gene's germline CDR1 is MNHEY and CDR2 SMNVEV (reference sequence). Losses at the gene ends were 3 bases for V and 4 bases for J; bases not matched to a gene: 4.